This entry is about one T cell receptor (beta chain). Its antigen specificity is not known. No base-level quality is on record; no much larger clone is a single base apart. Collaborating institutions collected whole blood in K2EDTA tubes following their own protocols. For TCRbeta analysis, collaborators shipped samples in one of three forms: frozen whole blood, isolated PBMCs, or DNA extracted from either of those sample types. The immunoSEQ Assay, a bias-controlled multiplex PCR, was used to amplify TCRbeta CDR3 regions from genomic DNA. On the authors' methods: The number of nucleated cells in each sample was estimated by amplification of reference gene primers within the assay. To quantify the absolute abundance of each unique TCRbeta CDR3 rearrangement, sequence reads were collapsed and filtered. For each sample, productive Simpson clonality was calculated as the square root of Simpson's diversity index over productive rearrangements. This immuneACCESS table, as held by TCRdb, lists in-frame sequences with V and J called but not all clones. Of the missing ones, under half trace to an unresolved V gene in checked studies; the others have no known cause. V and J calls and clone size come straight from that table; D and trimming were deduced from the DNA. The sample data list under 150,000 clones, and approximately 88% of these were observed just once. Together, the top ten hold roughly 28% of the sample.

The sample is drawn from a study of blood T cell repertoires in COVID-19 (dated by TCRdb to the early 2020s). Describing the broader study: The collaborator samples originated in the United States, Italy and Spain and spanned the acute and convalescent phases of COVID-19. HLA class I and class II types, where available, came from metadata supplied by the sample provider rather than from assay-based typing. A freely available public database, intended as a resource for researchers studying the immune response to SARS-CoV-2, is where the repertoires were released. The material from the prospective study consisted of cDNA or gDNA derived from T cells, B-cell-depleted T cells, or PBMCs. The sample metadata nearly always contained a de-identified subject ID, COVID-19 status, age in years and sex. Deeply sampled blood TCRbeta repertoires from subjects exposed to, actively infected with, or recovered from COVID-19 were included in the dataset. The samples were drawn from the first 160 participants of the ongoing ImmuneRACE study and from 950 to 1,500 subjects provided by 6 global collaborators. Here is what the overall study found, with its caveats: The quantity of clinical and demographic metadata differed by source and by participant and was supplied without curation.

CDR1 MNHEY and CDR2 SMNVEV were looked up in the germline V gene (reference sequence). After removal of 9 bases from V and 2 bases from J, the junction retains 7 bases not matched to a gene. Measured from the cysteine to the phenylalanine, the CDR3 is 14 residues long. Here the CDR3 DNA is all that survives: 42 bases in frame from base 1. Sequenced input: peripheral blood. The rearranged chain carries TRBV27 and TRBJ2-3; TRBD2 lines up with 8 middle nucleotides. The clonotype was recovered from a human donor in a cohort sampled during active COVID-19. Read as DNA, the sequence is TGTGCCAGTGGTTTGCGGGGGGACACAGATACGCAGTATTTT. This yields the protein CASGLRGDTDTQYF.